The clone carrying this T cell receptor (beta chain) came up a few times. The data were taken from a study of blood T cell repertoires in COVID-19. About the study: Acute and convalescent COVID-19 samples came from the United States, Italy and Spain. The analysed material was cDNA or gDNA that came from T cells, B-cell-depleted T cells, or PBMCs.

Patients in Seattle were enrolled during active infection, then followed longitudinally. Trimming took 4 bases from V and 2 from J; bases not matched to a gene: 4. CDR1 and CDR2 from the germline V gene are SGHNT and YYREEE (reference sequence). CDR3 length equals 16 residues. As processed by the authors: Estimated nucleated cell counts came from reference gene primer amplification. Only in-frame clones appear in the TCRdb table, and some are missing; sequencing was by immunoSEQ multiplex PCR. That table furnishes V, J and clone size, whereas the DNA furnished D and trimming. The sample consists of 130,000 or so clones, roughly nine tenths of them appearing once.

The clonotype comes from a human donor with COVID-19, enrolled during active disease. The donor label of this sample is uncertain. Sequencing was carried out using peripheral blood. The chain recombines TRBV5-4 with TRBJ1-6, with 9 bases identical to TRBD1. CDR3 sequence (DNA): TGTGCCAGCAGCACCGGGACAGGGACCTATAATTCACCCCTCCACTTT. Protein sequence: CASSTGTGTYNSPLHF.